This entry describes one T cell receptor (beta chain). Its antigen is still unknown. Despite likely unrecorded immune exposures, the donors were nominally healthy at the time of sampling. This record belongs to a study of cytomegalovirus exposure and HLA in healthy donors. Study-wide context: An analysis done earlier identified almost 120 million unique TCR beta sequences from around 180 million T cells.

The CDR3 is 16 amino acids. V was cut by 3 bases and J by 0 bases, with 12 bases left in between. CDR1 MNHNS and CDR2 SASEGT come from the germline V gene. The study, taken as a whole, reports: The likely explanation for a cluster of highly shared sequence variants was sequencing artifact.

Amplification used 60 Vbeta primers and 13 Jbeta primers. Assay used: immunoSEQ multiplex PCR; TCRdb lists only in-frame clones, some missing. The sample comprises about 180,000 clones, 70% to 85% of which are singletons, and 3.5% to 4.5% rests with the top ten. The sequence derives from a woman aged 60-75 years in good health and CMV-seropositive. Sequencing was performed on PBMCs. J is TRBJ1-3 and V is TRBV6-1, with D perhaps matching TRBD1 (5 bases). As DNA, the CDR3 is TGTGCCAGCAGTGAGCGGACATCCCGCTCTGGAAACACCATATATTTT. This codes for CASSERTSRSGNTIYF.